A selection of T cell receptor beta chains follows, all from one sample in a study of spatial heterogeneity in lung cancer. One entry per CDR3 protein results from TCRdb running MiXCR on the 5' RACE reads. The sample consists of around 110,000 distinct CDR3 sequences, 12% of them appearing once. The sequencing here drew on PBMCs, taken at follow-up. These receptors originate from a male donor with early-stage non-small cell lung cancer. The conserved cysteine and the conserved F or W are not part of the CDR3 here.

V gene	J gene	CDR3 protein
TRBV3-1	TRBJ2-5	ASRRSGEETQY
TRBV30	TRBJ2-7	AWSGNSNTNRPVYEQY
TRBV18	TRBJ2-7	ASSRGTSGAEQY
TRBV5-1	TRBJ2-7	ASSAGDRAYEQY
TRBV5-6	TRBJ1-3	ASSFGEYRNTIY
TRBV7-2	TRBJ1-1	ASNTRQGAQEAF
TRBV27	TRBJ2-2	ASRPPLASTGELF
TRBV6-2/TRBV6-3	TRBJ2-2	ASRRLVYTEELF
TRBV9	TRBJ2-1	ASSTGPSSYNEQF
TRBV7-2	TRBJ1-2	ASSFGTSNYGYT
TRBV7-2	TRBJ2-3	ASSFQKFSDTQY
TRBV6-6	TRBJ1-2	ATQRAEGYGYT
TRBV4-1	TRBJ2-3	ASSQHTDTQY
TRBV20-1	TRBJ1-4	SAYNRQGVEKLF
TRBV9	TRBJ2-7	ASSVAGTSYEQY
TRBV12-3/TRBV12-4	TRBJ1-1	ASSIRTEAF
TRBV12-3/TRBV12-4	TRBJ1-1	ATGAGGGTEAF
TRBV18	TRBJ2-3	ASSSGQGSTDTQY
TRBV29-1	TRBJ1-2	SVEDYDTPGNGYT
TRBV6-1	TRBJ1-5	ASSGGLGRPQH
TRBV7-9	TRBJ2-3	ASSLDIGTSTDTQY
TRBV7-9	TRBJ1-3	ASSSERGLSGNTIY